The 15 T cell receptor beta chains presented below share a single source sample, sequenced in a study of blood T cell repertoires in COVID-19. Data came from immunoSEQ multiplex PCR; TCRdb stores just in-frame clones and leaves some out. The sample holds 150,000 to 200,000 clones, 83% seen once. Sequenced sample: peripheral blood. The receptors originated from a woman in her 70s with COVID-19, enrolled during active disease.

As for this clone: Distinct nucleotide sequences in the sample also encode this CDR3. The CDR3 sequence is CASSLGQGNYGYTF. The CDR3 nucleotides read TGTGCCAGCAGCCTAGGACAGGGTAACTATGGCTACACCTTC. V usage is TRBV28 and J usage is TRBJ1-2; TRBD1 agrees at 8 bases. The CDR3 covers 14 residues. Germline loops: CDR1 MDHEN, CDR2 SYDVKM. V lost 6 bases, J lost 1 base, and 4 bases stayed unmatched.

The chain employs TRBV7-2 and TRBJ2-1; 10 bases are shared with TRBD1. The CDR3 runs 19 residues. The trim removed 5 bases at V and 2 bases at J, leaving 15 bases unmatched. Germline V gives CDR1 SGHTA, CDR2 FQGNSA. CDR3 sequence (DNA): TGTGCCAGCAGCCTCCGAGGCGGGACAGGGGCCGTAGCCTACAATGAGCAGTTCTTC. Protein product: CASSLRGGTGAVAYNEQFF.

This chain connects TRBV10-1 to TRBJ2-1; 7 bases fit TRBD1. Looked up from germline, CDR1 is WNHNN and CDR2 is SYGVQD (reference sequence). V was pared by 5 bases and J by 5 bases, with 3 bases of the junction left unmatched. This CDR3 contains 13 residues. The CDR3 loop is CASSRTGDNEQFF. In DNA, the CDR3 is TGCGCCAGCAGTCGCACAGGGGACAATGAGCAGTTCTTC.

This clone was seen just once. This chain links TRBV19 with TRBJ1-1; 10 bases are a match to TRBD1. The trim removed 5 bases at V and 3 bases at J, leaving 18 bases unmatched. This CDR3 comprises 19 residues. Germline assignment: CDR1 LNHDA and CDR2 SQIVND (reference sequence). The CDR3 loop reads CASSVYKGQGSVRDTEAFF. In DNA form, the CDR3 reads TGTGCCAGTAGTGTCTATAAGGGACAGGGGAGCGTGAGGGACACTGAAGCTTTCTTT.

This chain connects TRBV18 to TRBJ1-5; D is unresolved. The germline V gene encodes CDR1 KGHSH and CDR2 LQKENI. Trimming pared 2 bases from V and 2 bases from J, leaving 10 bases between. The CDR3 totals 15 residues. The CDR3 sequence: CASSPGREGNQPQHF. The CDR3 coding sequence is TGTGCCAGCTCACCAGGAAGGGAGGGCAATCAGCCCCAGCATTTT.

The J gene is TRBJ2-3, the V gene TRBV15; 8 nucleotides agree with TRBD2. J was trimmed by 3 bases and V by 4 bases; bases with no gene match: 6. The germline CDR1 and CDR2 sequences are LNHNV and YYDKDF (reference sequence). This CDR3 spans 15 amino acids. The CDR3 spells CATSKQAGVTDTQYF. The CDR3 DNA sequence: TGTGCCACCAGCAAACAAGCGGGAGTGACAGATACGCAGTATTTT.

The genes are TRBV28 and TRBJ2-7; D might be TRBD2 (6 bases). Trimming left V 7 bases short and J 1 base short, with 14 bases between. The CDR3 covers 14 residues. In germline, CDR1 is MDHEN, CDR2 SYDVKM. CDR3 sequence (DNA): TGTGCCAGCATCGGGACTGAGAAATCCTACGAGCAGTACTTC. It yields the protein CASIGTEKSYEQYF.

This chain links TRBV25-1 with TRBJ1-6; D is uncertain. Trimming shortened V by 8 bases and J by 5 bases, and 10 bases separated the two germline ends. This CDR3 contains 13 residues. Germline lookup yields CDR1 MGHDK and CDR2 SYGVNS. This CDR3 reads CASELSHNSPLHF. CDR3 DNA sequence: TGTGCCAGCGAGCTATCCCATAATTCACCCCTCCACTTT.

The rearrangement uses TRBV6-6 and TRBJ1-5; tentative D call: TRBD1 (6 bases). CDR1 and CDR2 from the germline V gene are MNHNY and SVGAGI (reference sequence). The V and J ends lost 5 bases and 7 bases respectively, with 12 bases between them. This CDR3 spans 13 amino acids. The CDR3 DNA reads TGTGCCAGCAGTCACGCCAGGGGCCAGCCCCAGCATTTT. This translates into CASSHARGQPQHF.

The CDR3 spells CASSLASYNEQFF. In nucleotides, the CDR3 is TGTGCCAGCAGTTTGGCCTCCTACAATGAGCAGTTCTTC. The chain combines TRBV6-2 or TRBV6-3 with TRBJ2-1, with unresolved D. The CDR3 loop spans 13 amino acids. Looked up from germline, CDR1 is MNHEY and CDR2 is SVGEGT. V dropped 4 bases and J dropped 0 bases, with 4 bases sitting between them.

The chain couples TRBV4-3 to TRBJ2-5; tentatively, D is TRBD2 (6 bases). This CDR3 has 18 amino acids. V shed 0 bases and J shed 2 bases, with 19 bases lying between them. The germline gives CDR1 LGHNA, CDR2 YSLEER. The CDR3 region is CASSQDMDSGLLQETQYF. The CDR3 region has the DNA TGCGCCAGCAGCCAAGATATGGATAGCGGTCTATTACAAGAGACCCAGTACTTC.

This clone was observed once. The chain links TRBV5-6 to TRBJ2-5; tentatively, D is TRBD2 (5 bases). The CDR3 runs 15 residues. Germline CDR1 is SGHDT and CDR2 is YYEEEE. Trimming took off 2 bases at V and 5 bases at J, with 16 bases between the two ends. As DNA, the CDR3 is TGTGCCAGCAGCTTAAAAACTAGGACTGGGGAGACCCAGTACTTC. Residues: CASSLKTRTGETQYF.

This chain connects TRBV28 to TRBJ2-1, with TRBD2 matching over 7 bases. The CDR3 spans 15 residues. J was trimmed by 7 bases and V by 2 bases; bases with no gene match: 8. In germline, CDR1 is MDHEN, CDR2 SYDVKM. This CDR3 reads CASSLAAGRVNEQFF. CDR3 nucleotide sequence: TGTGCCAGCAGTTTAGCGGCAGGGAGGGTTAATGAGCAGTTCTTC.

The rearrangement uses TRBV21-1 and TRBJ2-5; the table's D call, TRBD1, was not checked against the DNA. TRBV21-1 is a recognized pseudogene. The CDR3 has 15 amino acids. This CDR3 reads CASSKLGAGRETQYF. In nucleotides, the CDR3 is TGTGCCAGCAGCAAATTAGGGGCAGGGCGAGAGACCCAGTACTTC.

The V and J genes are TRBV6-1 and TRBJ1-2; D is unresolved. Trimming shortened V by 2 bases and J by 5 bases, and 12 bases separated the two germline ends. The CDR3 spans 14 residues. Per the germline V gene, CDR1 is MNHNS and CDR2 is SASEGT. As DNA, the CDR3 is TGTGCCAGCAGTGAACTTTTGGCGGAGTATGGCTACACCTTC. This sequence encodes CASSELLAEYGYTF.